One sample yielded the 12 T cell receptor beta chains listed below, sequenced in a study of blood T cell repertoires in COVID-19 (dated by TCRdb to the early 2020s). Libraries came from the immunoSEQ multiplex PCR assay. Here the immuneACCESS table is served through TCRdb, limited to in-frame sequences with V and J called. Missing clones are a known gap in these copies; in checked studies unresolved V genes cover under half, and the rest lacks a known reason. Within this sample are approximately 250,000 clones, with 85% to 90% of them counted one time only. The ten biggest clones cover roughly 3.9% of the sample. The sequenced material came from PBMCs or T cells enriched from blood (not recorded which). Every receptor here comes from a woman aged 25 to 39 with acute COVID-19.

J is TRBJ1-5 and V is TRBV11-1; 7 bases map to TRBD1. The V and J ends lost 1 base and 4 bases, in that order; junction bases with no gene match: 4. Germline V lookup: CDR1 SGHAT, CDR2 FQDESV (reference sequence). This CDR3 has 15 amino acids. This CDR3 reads CASSLGDSPNQPQHF. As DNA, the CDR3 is TGTGCCAGCAGCTTAGGGGACAGTCCGAATCAGCCCCAGCATTTT.

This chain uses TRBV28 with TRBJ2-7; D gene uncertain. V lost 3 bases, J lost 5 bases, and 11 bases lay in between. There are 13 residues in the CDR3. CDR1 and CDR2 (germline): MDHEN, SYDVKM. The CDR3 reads CASSLTSRDEQYF. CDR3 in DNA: TGTGCCAGCAGTTTGACCTCTCGGGACGAGCAGTACTTC. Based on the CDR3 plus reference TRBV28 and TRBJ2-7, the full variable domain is DVKVTQSSRYLVKRTGEKVFLECVQDMDHENMFWYRQDPGLGLRLIYFSYDVKMKEKGDIPEGYSVSREKKERFSLILESASTNQTSMYLCASSLTSRDEQYFGPGTRLTVT.

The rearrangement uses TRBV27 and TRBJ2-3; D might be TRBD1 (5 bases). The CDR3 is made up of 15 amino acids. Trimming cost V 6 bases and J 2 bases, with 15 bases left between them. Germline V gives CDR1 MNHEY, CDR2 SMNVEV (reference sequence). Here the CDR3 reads CASRRKQEATDTQYF. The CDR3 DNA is TGTGCCAGCAGACGAAAACAGGAAGCCACAGATACGCAGTATTTT.

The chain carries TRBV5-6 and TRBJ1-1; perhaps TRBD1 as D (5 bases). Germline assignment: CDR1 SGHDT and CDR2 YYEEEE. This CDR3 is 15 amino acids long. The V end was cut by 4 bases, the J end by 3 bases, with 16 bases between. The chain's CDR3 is CASSRAGDMDTEAFF. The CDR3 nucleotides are TGTGCCAGCAGCCGGGCGGGGGATATGGACACTGAAGCTTTCTTT.

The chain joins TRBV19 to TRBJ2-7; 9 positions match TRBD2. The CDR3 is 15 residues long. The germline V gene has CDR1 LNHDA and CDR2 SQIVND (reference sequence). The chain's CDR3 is CATQATSGASYEQYF. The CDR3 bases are TGTGCTACCCAGGCGACTAGCGGAGCCTCCTACGAGCAGTACTTC.

The CDR3 here is CASSLMDRASSYEQYF. The CDR3 bases are TGTGCCAGCAGTTTAATGGACAGGGCCAGCTCCTACGAGCAGTACTTC. The chain has TRBV28 and TRBJ2-7, with TRBD1 matching 8 bases. The CDR3 is 16 residues long. V was pared by 2 bases and J by 0 bases, with 6 bases of the junction left unmatched. Looked up from germline, CDR1 is MDHEN and CDR2 is SYDVKM.

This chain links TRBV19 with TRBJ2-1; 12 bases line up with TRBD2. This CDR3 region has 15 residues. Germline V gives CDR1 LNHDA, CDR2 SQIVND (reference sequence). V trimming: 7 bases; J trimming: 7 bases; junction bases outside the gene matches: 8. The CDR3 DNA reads TGTGCCAGTACCGCCCTAGCGGGAGGGGGGAATGAGCAGTTCTTC. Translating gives CASTALAGGGNEQFF. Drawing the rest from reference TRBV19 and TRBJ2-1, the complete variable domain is DGGITQSPKYLFRKEGQNVTLSCEQNLNHDAMYWYRQDPGQGLRLIYYSQIVNDFQKGDIAEGYSVSREKKESFPLTVTSAQKNPTAFYLCASTALAGGGNEQFFGPGTRLTVL.

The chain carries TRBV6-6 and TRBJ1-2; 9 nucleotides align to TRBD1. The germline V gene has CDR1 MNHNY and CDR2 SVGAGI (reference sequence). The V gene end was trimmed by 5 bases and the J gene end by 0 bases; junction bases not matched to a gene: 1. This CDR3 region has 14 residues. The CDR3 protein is CASSGTGSNYGYTF. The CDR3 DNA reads TGTGCCAGCAGTGGGACAGGGTCTAACTATGGCTACACCTTC.

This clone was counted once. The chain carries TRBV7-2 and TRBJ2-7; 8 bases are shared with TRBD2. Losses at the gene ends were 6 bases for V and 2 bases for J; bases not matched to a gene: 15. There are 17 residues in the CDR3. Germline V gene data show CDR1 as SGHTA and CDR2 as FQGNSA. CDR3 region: CASSLPPEGLVPYEQYF. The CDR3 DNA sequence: TGTGCCAGCAGTCTACCCCCGGAGGGACTAGTTCCCTACGAGCAGTACTTC.

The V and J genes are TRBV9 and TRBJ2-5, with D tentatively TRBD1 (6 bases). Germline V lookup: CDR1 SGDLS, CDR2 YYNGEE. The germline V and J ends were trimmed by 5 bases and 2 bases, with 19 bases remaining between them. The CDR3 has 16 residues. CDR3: CASSSQGDLRQETQYF. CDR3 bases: TGTGCCAGCAGTTCACAGGGCGATCTTCGGCAAGAGACCCAGTACTTC. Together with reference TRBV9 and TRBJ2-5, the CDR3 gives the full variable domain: DSGVTQTPKHLITATGQRVTLRCSPRSGDLSVYWYQQSLDQGLQFLIQYYNGEERAKGNILERFSAQQFPDLHSELNLSSLELGDSALYFCASSSQGDLRQETQYFGPGTRLLVL.

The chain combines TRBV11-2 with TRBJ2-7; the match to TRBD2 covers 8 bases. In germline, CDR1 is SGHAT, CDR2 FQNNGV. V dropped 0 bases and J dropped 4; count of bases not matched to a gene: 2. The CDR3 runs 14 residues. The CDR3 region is CASSLDPSGYEQYF. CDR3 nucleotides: TGTGCCAGCAGCTTAGATCCTAGCGGGTACGAGCAGTACTTC.

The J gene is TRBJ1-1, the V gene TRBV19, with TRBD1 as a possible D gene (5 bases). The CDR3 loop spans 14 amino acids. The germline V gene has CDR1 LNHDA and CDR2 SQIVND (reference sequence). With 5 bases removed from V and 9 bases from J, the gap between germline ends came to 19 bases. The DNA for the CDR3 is TGTGCCAGTAGTCCCCCTCCGACGACAGACAAAGCTTTCTTT. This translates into CASSPPPTTDKAFF.